This TCR beta chain was captured by sequencing in a study of molecular identifiers for immune sequencing clone quantification. Each CDR3 protein is one row after TCRdb ran MiXCR on the PCR reads. Counted here are some 650,000 distinct CDR3 sequences, 15% to 20% occurring once; the ten biggest clones make up 0.7% to 1%. This clonotype was seen a handful of times. With 3 bases removed from V and 0 bases from J, the gap between germline ends came to 18 bases. The CDR3 totals 18 residues. The germline gives CDR1 MGHRA, CDR2 YSYEKL. The chain employs TRBV4-1 and TRBJ2-1; D is unresolved. The receptor was derived from a human donor in good health. Some libraries in this study had Jurkat cell RNA spiked in. Material: naive CD8+ T cells from blood, with Jurkat cell RNA spiked in. Subset given: FACS-sorted CD8+CD4-CCR7+CD45RA+ naive T cells. The CDR3 protein is CASSQDGLKESSYNEQFF. For the CDR3, the DNA is TGCGCCAGCAGCCAGGACGGTTTGAAAGAAAGCTCCTACAATGAGCAGTTCTTC.